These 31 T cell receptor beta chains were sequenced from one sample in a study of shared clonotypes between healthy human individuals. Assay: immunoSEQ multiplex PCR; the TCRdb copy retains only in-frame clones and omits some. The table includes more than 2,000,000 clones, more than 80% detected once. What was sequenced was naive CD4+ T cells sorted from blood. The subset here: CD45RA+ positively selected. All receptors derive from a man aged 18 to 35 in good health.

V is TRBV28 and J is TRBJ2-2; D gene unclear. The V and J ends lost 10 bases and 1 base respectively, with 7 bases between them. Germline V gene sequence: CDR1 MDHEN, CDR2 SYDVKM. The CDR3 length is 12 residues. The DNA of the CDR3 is TGTGCCATACATGAGAACACCGGGGAGCTGTTTTTT. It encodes CAIHENTGELFF. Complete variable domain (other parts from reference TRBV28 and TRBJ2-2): DVKVTQSSRYLVKRTGEKVFLECVQDMDHENMFWYRQDPGLGLRLIYFSYDVKMKEKGDIPEGYSVSREKKERFSLILESASTNQTSMYLCAIHENTGELFFGEGSRLTVL.

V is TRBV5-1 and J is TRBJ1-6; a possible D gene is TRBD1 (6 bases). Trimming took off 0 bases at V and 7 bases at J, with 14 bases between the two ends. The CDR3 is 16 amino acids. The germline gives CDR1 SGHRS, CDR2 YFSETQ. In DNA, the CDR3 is TGCGCCAGCAGCTTGGGAGGAAGGGGGGGGAATTCACCCCTCCACTTT. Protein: CASSLGGRGGNSPLHF.

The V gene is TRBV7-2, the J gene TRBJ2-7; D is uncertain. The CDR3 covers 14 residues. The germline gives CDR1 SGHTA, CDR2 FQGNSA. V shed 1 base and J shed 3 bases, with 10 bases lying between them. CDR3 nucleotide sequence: TGTGCCAGCAGCTTAGAGGGCAGTTACTACGAGCAGTACTTC. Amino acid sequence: CASSLEGSYYEQYF.

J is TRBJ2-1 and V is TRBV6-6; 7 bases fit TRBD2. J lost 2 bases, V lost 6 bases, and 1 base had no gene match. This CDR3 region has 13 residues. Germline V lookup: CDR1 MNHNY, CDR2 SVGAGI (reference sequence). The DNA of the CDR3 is TGTGCCAGCAGAGGACTAGCCTACAATGAGCAGTTCTTC. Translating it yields CASRGLAYNEQFF.

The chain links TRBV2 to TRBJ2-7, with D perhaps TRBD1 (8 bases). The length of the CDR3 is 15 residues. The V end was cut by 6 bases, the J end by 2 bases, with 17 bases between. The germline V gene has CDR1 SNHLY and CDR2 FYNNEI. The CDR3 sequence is CASSGGQGGTYEQYF. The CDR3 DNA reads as TGTGCCAGCAGCGGCGGACAGGGAGGGACCTACGAGCAGTACTTC.

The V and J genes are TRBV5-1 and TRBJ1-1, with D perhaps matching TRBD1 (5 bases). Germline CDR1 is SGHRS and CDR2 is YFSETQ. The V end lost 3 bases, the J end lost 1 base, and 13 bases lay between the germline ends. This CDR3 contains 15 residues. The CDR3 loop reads CASSWGYTENTEAFF. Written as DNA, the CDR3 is TGCGCCAGCAGCTGGGGGTACACGGAGAACACTGAAGCTTTCTTT.

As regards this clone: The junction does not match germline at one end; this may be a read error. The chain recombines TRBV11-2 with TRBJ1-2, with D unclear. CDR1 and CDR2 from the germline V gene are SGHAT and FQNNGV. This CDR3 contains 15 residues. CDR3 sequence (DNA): TGTACCAGCAGCTTAGATCCGCTTCAAAACTATGGCTACACCTTC. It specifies CTSSLDPLQNYGYTF.

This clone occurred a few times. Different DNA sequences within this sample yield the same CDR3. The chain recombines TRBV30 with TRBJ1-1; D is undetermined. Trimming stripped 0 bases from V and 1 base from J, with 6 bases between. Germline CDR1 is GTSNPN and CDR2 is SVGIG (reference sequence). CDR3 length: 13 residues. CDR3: CAWSVGRNTEAFF. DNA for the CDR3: TGTGCCTGGAGTGTGGGGAGGAACACTGAAGCTTTCTTT.

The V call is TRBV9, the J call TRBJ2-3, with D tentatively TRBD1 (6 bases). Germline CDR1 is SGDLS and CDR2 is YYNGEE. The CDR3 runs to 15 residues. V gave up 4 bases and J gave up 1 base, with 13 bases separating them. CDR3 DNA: TGTGCCAGCAGCTATATGGGGGCGGGCACAGATACGCAGTATTTT. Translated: CASSYMGAGTDTQYF.

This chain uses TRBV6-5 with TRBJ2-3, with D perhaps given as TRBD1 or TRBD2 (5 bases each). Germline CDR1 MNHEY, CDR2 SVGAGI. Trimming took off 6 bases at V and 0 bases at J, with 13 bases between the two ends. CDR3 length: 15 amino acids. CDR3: CASRPGPKSTDTQYF. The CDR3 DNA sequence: TGTGCCAGCAGGCCGGGACCCAAAAGCACAGATACGCAGTATTTT.

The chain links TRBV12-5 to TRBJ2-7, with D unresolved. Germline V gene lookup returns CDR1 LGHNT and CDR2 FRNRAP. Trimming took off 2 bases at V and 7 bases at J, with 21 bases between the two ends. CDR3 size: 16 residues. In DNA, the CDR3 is TGTGCTAGTGGTTTGCATGGTGGCCCATGGGGTGGTGAGCAGTACTTC. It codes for CASGLHGGPWGGEQYF.

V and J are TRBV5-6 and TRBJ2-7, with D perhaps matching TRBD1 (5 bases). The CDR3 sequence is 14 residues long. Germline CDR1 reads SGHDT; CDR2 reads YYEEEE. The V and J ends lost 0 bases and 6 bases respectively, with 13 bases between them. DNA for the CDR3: TGTGCCAGCAGCTTGGAGGCAGGGCGAGGCGAGCAGTACTTC. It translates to CASSLEAGRGEQYF.

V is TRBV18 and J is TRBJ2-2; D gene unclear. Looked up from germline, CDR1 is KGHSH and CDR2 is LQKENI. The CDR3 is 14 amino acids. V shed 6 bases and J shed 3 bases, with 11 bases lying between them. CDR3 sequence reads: CASSLRADTGELFF. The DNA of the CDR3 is TGTGCCAGCTCCCTCCGGGCCGACACCGGGGAGCTGTTTTTT.

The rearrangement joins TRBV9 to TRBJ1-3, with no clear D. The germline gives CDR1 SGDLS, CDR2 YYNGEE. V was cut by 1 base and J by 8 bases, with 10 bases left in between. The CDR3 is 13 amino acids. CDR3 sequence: CASSVTPSDTIYF. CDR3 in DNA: TGTGCCAGCAGCGTAACCCCCTCGGACACCATATATTTT.

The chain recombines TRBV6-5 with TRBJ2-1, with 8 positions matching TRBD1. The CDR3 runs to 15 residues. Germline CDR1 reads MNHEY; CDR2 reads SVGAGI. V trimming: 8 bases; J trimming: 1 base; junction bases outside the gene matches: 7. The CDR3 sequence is CASGRQGHSYNEQFF. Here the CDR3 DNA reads TGTGCCAGCGGGCGACAGGGGCATTCCTACAATGAGCAGTTCTTC.

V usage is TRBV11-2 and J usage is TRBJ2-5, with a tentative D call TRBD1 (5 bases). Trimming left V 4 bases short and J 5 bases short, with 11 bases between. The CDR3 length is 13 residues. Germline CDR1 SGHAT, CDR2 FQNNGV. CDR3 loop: CASSWGVVETQYF. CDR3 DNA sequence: TGTGCCAGCAGCTGGGGCGTTGTCGAGACCCAGTACTTC.

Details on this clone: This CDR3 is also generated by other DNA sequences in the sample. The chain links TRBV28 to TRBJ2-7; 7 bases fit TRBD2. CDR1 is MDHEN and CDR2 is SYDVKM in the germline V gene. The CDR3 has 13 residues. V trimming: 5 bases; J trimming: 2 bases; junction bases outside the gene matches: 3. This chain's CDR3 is CASSPGGTYEQYF. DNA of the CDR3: TGTGCCAGCAGTCCGGGAGGAACCTACGAGCAGTACTTC.

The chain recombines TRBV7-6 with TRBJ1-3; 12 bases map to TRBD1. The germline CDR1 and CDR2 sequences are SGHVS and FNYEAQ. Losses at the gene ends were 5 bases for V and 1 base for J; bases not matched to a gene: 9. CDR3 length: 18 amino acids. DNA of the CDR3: TGTGCCAGCAGCAAAGAAGGGACAGGGGGCTCTTCTGGAAACACCATATATTTT. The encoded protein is CASSKEGTGGSSGNTIYF.

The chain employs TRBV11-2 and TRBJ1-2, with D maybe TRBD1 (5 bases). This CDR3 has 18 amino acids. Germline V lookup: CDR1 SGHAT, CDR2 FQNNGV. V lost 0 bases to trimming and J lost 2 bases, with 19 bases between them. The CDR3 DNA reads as TGTGCCAGCAGCTTAGATAGGGGAGCGACCCGACTCAACTATGGCTACACCTTC. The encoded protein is CASSLDRGATRLNYGYTF.

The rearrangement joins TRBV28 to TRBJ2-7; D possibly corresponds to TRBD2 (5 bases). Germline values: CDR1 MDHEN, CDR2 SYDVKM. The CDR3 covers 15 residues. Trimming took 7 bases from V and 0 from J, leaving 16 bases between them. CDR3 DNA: TGTGCCAGCACTCCCGGGGTAGCGAGCTCCTACGAGCAGTACTTC. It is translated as CASTPGVASSYEQYF.

CDR3 in DNA: TGTGCCAGCAGCTTACCGTTTGGCGGGGGTACGCAGTATTTT. Protein product: CASSLPFGGGTQYF. The chain has TRBV7-9 and TRBJ2-3; 7 bases are a match to TRBD2. The J segment lost 8 bases and the V segment lost 2 bases, leaving 7 bases of the junction unmatched. The CDR3 runs 14 residues. CDR1 is SEHNR, CDR2 FQNEAQ, per germline (reference sequence).

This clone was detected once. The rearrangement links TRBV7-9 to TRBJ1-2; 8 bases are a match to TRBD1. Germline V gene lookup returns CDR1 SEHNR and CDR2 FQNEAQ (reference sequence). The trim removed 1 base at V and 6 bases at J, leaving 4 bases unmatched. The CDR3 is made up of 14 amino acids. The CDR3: CASSLEDRANGYTF. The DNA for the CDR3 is TGTGCCAGCAGCTTAGAGGACAGGGCTAATGGCTACACCTTC.

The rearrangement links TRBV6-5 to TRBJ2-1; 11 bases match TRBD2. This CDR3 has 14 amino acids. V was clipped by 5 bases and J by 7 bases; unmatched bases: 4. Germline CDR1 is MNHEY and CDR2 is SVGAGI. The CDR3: CASSPLAGGNEQFF. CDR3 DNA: TGTGCCAGCAGTCCCTTAGCGGGAGGGAATGAGCAGTTCTTC.

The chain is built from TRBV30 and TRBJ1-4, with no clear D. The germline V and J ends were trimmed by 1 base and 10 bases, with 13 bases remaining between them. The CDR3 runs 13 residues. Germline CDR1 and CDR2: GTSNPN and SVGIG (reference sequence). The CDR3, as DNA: TGTGCCTGGAGTGGGGGAGACGGGATAAAACTGTTTTTT. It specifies CAWSGGDGIKLFF.

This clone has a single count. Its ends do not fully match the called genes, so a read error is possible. For the CDR3, the DNA is TGTGCCAGCAGCTTAGTTGGTACCCGGGACAGAACTCATGAAAAACTGTTTTTT. Amino acid sequence: CASSLVGTRDRTHEKLFF. This chain joins TRBV7-9 and TRBJ1-4; 7 bases line up with TRBD1. The CDR3 contains 18 residues. The germline gives CDR1 SEHNR, CDR2 FQNEAQ (reference sequence).

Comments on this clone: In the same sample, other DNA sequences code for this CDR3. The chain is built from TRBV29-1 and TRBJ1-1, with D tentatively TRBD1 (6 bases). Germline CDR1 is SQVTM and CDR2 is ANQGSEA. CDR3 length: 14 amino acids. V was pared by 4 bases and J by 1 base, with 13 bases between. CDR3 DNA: TGCAGCGTTGGGACGGGGGGCAAGAACACTGAAGCTTTCTTT. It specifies CSVGTGGKNTEAFF.

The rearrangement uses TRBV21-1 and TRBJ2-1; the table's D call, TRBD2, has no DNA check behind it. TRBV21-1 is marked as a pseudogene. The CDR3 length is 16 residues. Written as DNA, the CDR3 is TGTGCCAGCAGCAAAGCTACTAGCTCTAAAGGGAATGAGCAGTTCTTC. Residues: CASSKATSSKGNEQFF.

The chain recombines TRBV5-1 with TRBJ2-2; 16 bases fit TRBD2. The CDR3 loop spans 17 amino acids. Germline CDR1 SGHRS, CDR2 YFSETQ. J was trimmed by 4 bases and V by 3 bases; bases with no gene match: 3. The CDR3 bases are TGCGCCAGCAGCTCGGGACTAGCGGGGGGGACCACCGGGGAGCTGTTTTTT. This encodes CASSSGLAGGTTGELFF.

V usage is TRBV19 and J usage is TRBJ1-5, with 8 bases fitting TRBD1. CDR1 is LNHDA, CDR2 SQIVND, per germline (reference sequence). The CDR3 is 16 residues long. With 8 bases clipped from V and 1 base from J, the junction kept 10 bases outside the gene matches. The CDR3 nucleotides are TGTGCCAGTTGTACGACAGGGGCTTGGAGCAATCAGCCCCAGCATTTT. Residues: CASCTTGAWSNQPQHF.

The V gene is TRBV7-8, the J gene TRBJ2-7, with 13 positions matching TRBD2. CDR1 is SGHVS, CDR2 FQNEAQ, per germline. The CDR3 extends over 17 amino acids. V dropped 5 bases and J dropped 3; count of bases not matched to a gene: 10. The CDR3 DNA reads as TGTGCCAGCAGCCCACAGACTAGCGGGGGGCCACTCTACGAGCAGTACTTC. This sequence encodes CASSPQTSGGPLYEQYF.

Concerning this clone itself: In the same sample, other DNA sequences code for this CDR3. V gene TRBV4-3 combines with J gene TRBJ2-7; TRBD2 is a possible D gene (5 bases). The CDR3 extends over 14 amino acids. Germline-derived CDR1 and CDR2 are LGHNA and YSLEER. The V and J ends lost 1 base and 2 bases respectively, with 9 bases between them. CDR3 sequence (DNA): TGCGCCAGCAGCCAAGGGCCGGGGACCTACGAGCAGTACTTC. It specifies CASSQGPGTYEQYF.